Following are 10 T cell receptor beta chains from one sample sequenced in a study of T cell repertoires in cytomegalovirus infection. TCRdb ran MiXCR on the reads and lists one entry per CDR3 protein. The table includes around 450,000 distinct CDR3 sequences, around 32% detected once. The sequenced material came from PBMCs. These receptors were collected from a human donor in good health (CMV status not recorded). Some clones in this sample may be carry-over from other donors' samples.

J is TRBJ1-1 and V is TRBV10-3; 7 bases fit TRBD1. The germline V gene encodes CDR1 ENHRY and CDR2 SYGVKD. CDR3 length: 12 amino acids. Trimming removed 3 bases from V and 7 bases from J; junction bases left unmatched: 2. CDR3 sequence (DNA): TGTGCCATCAGTGAAGGGGGCTTTGAAGCTTTCTTT. Protein product: CAISEGGFEAFF.

This clonotype has a count of ten or more. The chain has TRBV7-2 and TRBJ2-3; tentative D call: TRBD2 (7 bases). The CDR3 is 19 residues long. Trimming took off 11 bases at V and 4 bases at J, with 34 bases between the two ends. Germline CDR1 reads SGHTA; CDR2 reads FQGNSA. CDR3 in amino acids: CAPRGGGPVSVWRADTQYF. The CDR3 DNA sequence: TGTGCCCCTCGAGGGGGGGGGCCTGTTTCCGTCTGGAGGGCAGATACGCAGTATTTT.

The chain carries TRBV7-9 and TRBJ2-3; the match to TRBD2 covers 7 bases. The ends lost 7 bases at V and 0 bases at J; junction bases unmatched: 19. CDR1 and CDR2 (germline): SEHNR, FQNEAQ (reference sequence). CDR3 length: 19 amino acids. The CDR3 region is CASTPKSTPARGSTDTQYF. CDR3 coding DNA: TGTGCCAGCACCCCGAAATCCACCCCGGCGCGGGGGAGCACAGATACGCAGTATTTT.

The count of this clonotype is one. Germline is not matched at one junction end, which may reflect a read error. In DNA, the CDR3 is TGTGCCAGCAGCTCCGATAGCGGGGGAAACACCGAGGAGCTGTTTTTT. This gives the protein CASSSDSGGNTEELFF. The chain recombines TRBV7-2 with TRBJ2-2; TRBD2 agrees at 9 bases. From germline, CDR1 is SGHTA and CDR2 FQGNSA. The CDR3 is 16 residues long.

There are many counts of this clonotype. CDR3 DNA sequence: TGTGCCAGCAGTTTAGAGGGGTCGAGCAATCAGCCCCAGCATTTT. Protein: CASSLEGSSNQPQHF. The rearrangement joins TRBV12-3 or TRBV12-4 to TRBJ1-5, with D tentatively TRBD1 (5 bases). CDR3 length equals 15 residues. V was cut by 1 base and J by 1 base, with 8 bases left in between.

CDR3 sequence reads: CASSLDSRRGIGPPLHF. The DNA for the CDR3 is TGTGCCAGCAGCTTGGACTCCCGTCGGGGGATTGGGCCACCCCTCCACTTT. The chain recombines TRBV5-5 with TRBJ1-6; tentative D call: TRBD1 (5 bases). The germline V and J ends were trimmed by 0 bases and 11 bases, with 21 bases remaining between them. Germline CDR1 SGHKS, CDR2 YYEKEE (reference sequence). This CDR3 spans 17 amino acids.

J is TRBJ2-5 and V is TRBV30; 8 bases map to TRBD1. Looked up from germline, CDR1 is GTSNPN and CDR2 is SVGIG (reference sequence). This CDR3 is built from 14 residues. The CDR3 here is CALATRTGKETQYF. For the CDR3, the DNA is TGTGCTCTGGCGACAAGGACAGGGAAGGAGACCCAGTACTTC.

On this clonotype itself: The CDR3 carries no conserved terminal phenylalanine or tryptophan, so it likely arises from a read error. The chain recombines TRBV7-9 with TRBJ1-2, with D hard to call. V lost 1 base to trimming and J lost 3 bases, with 15 bases between them. CDR1 is SEHNR, CDR2 FQNEAQ, per germline (reference sequence). The CDR3 is made up of 16 amino acids. The CDR3 nucleotides are TGTGCCAGCAGCTTAGGTCTCCCGCCAGTCTACTATGGCTACACCTTA. Translation: CASSLGLPPVYYGYTL.

This clonotype has ten or more counts. The chain uses TRBV7-9 and TRBJ1-6; 8 nucleotides align to TRBD1. The CDR3 runs to 17 residues. Germline V gene lookup returns CDR1 SEHNR and CDR2 FQNEAQ (reference sequence). Trimming took 5 bases from V and 3 from J; bases not matched to a gene: 9. CDR3 amino acids: CASSPTDRAGYNSPLHF. The CDR3 region has the DNA TGTGCCAGCAGCCCAACGGACAGGGCCGGCTATAATTCACCCCTCCACTTT. Complete variable domain (other parts from reference TRBV7-9 and TRBJ1-6): DTGVSQNPRHKITKRGQNVTFRCDPISEHNRLYWYRQTLGQGPEFLTYFQNEAQLEKSRLLSDRFSAERPKGSFSTLEIQRTEQGDSAMYLCASSPTDRAGYNSPLHFGNGTRLTVT.

This clonotype was seen a few times. This chain connects TRBV6-1 to TRBJ2-1; D is perhaps TRBD1 or TRBD2 (5 bases each). Germline values: CDR1 MNHNS, CDR2 SASEGT. CDR3 size: 13 residues. Trimming removed 3 bases at V and 8 bases at J, with 11 bases between. Here the CDR3 reads CASSDGGIYEQFF. In nucleotides, the CDR3 is TGTGCCAGCAGTGATGGGGGTATTTATGAGCAGTTCTTC.